This TCR beta chain was recovered during a study of CD8 T cells in Susac syndrome. The study sequenced TCR beta in blood CD8+ and CD4+ T cells. About 0.5 to 1 ug RNA was reverse transcribed with random hexamers. MiXCR, applied by TCRdb to the immunoSEQ multiplex PCR reads, yields one record per CDR3 protein. The top ten clones hold just under 0.095% of a sample with about 200,000 distinct CDR3 sequences, about 96% of them seen once. The CDR3 is 16 residues long. Trimming took off 5 bases at V and 4 bases at J, with 20 bases between the two ends. The germline CDR1 and CDR2 sequences are SEHNR and FQNEAQ (reference sequence).

The origin of this receptor is a human donor with multiple sclerosis. Specimen: CD4+ T cells from PBMCs. This rearrangement joins TRBV7-9 to TRBJ1-2; the D gene is possibly TRBD1 (5 bases). Here the CDR3 DNA reads TGTGCCAGCAGCCCCATTTTAGCTGCGAGGGGCTATGGCTACACCTTC. It encodes CASSPILAARGYGYTF.